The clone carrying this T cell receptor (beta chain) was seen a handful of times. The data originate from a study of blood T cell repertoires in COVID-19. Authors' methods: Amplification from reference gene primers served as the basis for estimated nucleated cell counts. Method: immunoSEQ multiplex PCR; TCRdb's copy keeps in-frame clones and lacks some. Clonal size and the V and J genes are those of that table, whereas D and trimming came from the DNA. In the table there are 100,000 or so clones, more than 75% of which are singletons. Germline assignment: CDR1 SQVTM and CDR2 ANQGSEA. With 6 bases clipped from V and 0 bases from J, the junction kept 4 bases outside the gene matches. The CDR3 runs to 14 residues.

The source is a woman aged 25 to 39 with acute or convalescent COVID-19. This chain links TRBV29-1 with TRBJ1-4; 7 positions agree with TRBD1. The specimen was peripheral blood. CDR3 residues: CSVAGTATNEKLFF. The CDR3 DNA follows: TGCAGCGTCGCCGGGACAGCAACTAATGAAAAACTGTTTTTT.